The 11 T cell receptor beta chains in this list originate from one sample, sequenced in a study of control samples from healthy donors and cancer patients. The repertoire was sequenced with immunoSEQ multiplex PCR; TCRdb's copy has only in-frame clones and lacks some. Of 150,000 to 200,000 clones in the sample, around 90% were seen once. Sequenced: blood. The receptors derive from a woman aged 45-59 years in good health.

V gene TRBV29-1 combines with J gene TRBJ1-3; D gene ambiguous. CDR3 length equals 13 residues. Germline lookup yields CDR1 SQVTM and CDR2 ANQGSEA. Trimming stripped 6 bases from V and 0 bases from J, with 9 bases between. CDR3 region: CSVDGTSGNTIYF. The CDR3 nucleotides read TGCAGCGTCGACGGAACCTCTGGAAACACCATATATTTT.

In DNA form, the CDR3 reads TGTGCCAGCAGATCAGGTGCTCAAGAGACCCAGTACTTC. Protein product: CASRSGAQETQYF. The chain couples TRBV5-4 to TRBJ2-5; D not resolved. The CDR3 consists of 13 residues. CDR1 is SGHNT, CDR2 YYREEE, per germline (reference sequence). Trimming removed 5 bases at V and 2 bases at J, with 10 bases between.

This clone was seen a single time. The V and J genes are TRBV4-3 and TRBJ1-3, with unresolved D. Germline CDR1 reads LGHNA; CDR2 reads YSLEER. V dropped 1 base and J dropped 6 bases, with 13 bases sitting between them. This CDR3 region has 15 residues. The CDR3 here is CASSQGMTNLNTIYF. CDR3 nucleotides: TGCGCCAGCAGCCAAGGAATGACAAATTTAAACACCATATATTTT.

This chain connects TRBV7-2 to TRBJ2-5; the D is unclear. V lost 1 base and J 2 bases, leaving 11 bases between the germline ends. Germline V gene sequence: CDR1 SGHTA, CDR2 FQGNSA. This CDR3 is 15 amino acids long. The CDR3 DNA sequence: TGTGCCAGCAGCTTAGGGTTAACAATACAAGAGACCCAGTACTTC. Residues: CASSLGLTIQETQYF. Full variable domain (outside the CDR3, taken from reference TRBV7-2 and TRBJ2-5): GAGVSQSPSNKVTEKGKDVELRCDPISGHTALYWYRQSLGQGLEFLIYFQGNSAPDKSGLPSDRFSAERTGGSVSTLTIQRTQQEDSAVYLCASSLGLTIQETQYFGPGTRLLVL.

This chain joins TRBV7-2 and TRBJ2-3, with D possibly TRBD1 on 5 matching bases. CDR3 size: 15 residues. Trimming stripped 4 bases from V and 4 bases from J, with 15 bases between. The germline V gene encodes CDR1 SGHTA and CDR2 FQGNSA. The CDR3 DNA is TGTGCCAGCAGCTCCATAATGACAGAGTCAGATACGCAGTATTTT. The encoded protein is CASSSIMTESDTQYF.

The CDR3, as DNA: TGTGCCAGCAGTAGCAGGACTAGCGGGAGTGGGGCGAACACCGGGGAGCTGTTTTTT. This sequence encodes CASSSRTSGSGANTGELFF. This chain connects TRBV27 to TRBJ2-2; 13 nucleotides align to TRBD2. CDR3 size: 19 residues. The V segment lost 5 bases and the J segment 0 bases; nucleotides outside the gene matches: 9. Germline values: CDR1 MNHEY, CDR2 SMNVEV (reference sequence).

The J gene is TRBJ1-6, the V gene TRBV7-8; D unclear. The germline V gene encodes CDR1 SGHVS and CDR2 FQNEAQ. The germline V and J ends were trimmed by 1 base and 7 bases, with 8 bases remaining between them. This CDR3 has 14 amino acids. The CDR3 DNA reads as TGTGCCAGCAGCTTAGAGGGAAAAAATTCACCCCTCCACTTT. This encodes CASSLEGKNSPLHF. The whole variable domain, filled in from reference TRBV7-8 and TRBJ1-6, reads GAGVSQSPRYKVAKRGQDVALRCDPISGHVSLFWYQQALGQGPEFLTYFQNEAQLDKSGLPSDRFFAERPEGSVSTLKIQRTQQEDSAVYLCASSLEGKNSPLHFGNGTRLTVT.

This chain joins TRBV20-1 and TRBJ2-5, with a tentative D call TRBD2 (5 bases). Trimming took 0 bases from V and 7 from J, leaving 6 bases between them. This CDR3 is built from 11 residues. In germline, CDR1 is DFQATT, CDR2 SNEGSKA (reference sequence). CDR3 sequence reads: CSAREGGTQYF. DNA for the CDR3: TGCAGTGCTAGAGAAGGAGGGACCCAGTACTTC.

The chain employs TRBV18 and TRBJ2-1; D might be TRBD1 (5 bases). This CDR3 is built from 14 residues. Germline V gene lookup returns CDR1 KGHSH and CDR2 LQKENI. Between the trimmed V and J ends, which lost 3 bases and 8 bases, there was a span of 14 bases. CDR3 amino acids: CASSPHSGWYEQFF. CDR3 DNA: TGTGCCAGCTCACCTCATTCAGGGTGGTATGAGCAGTTCTTC. Variable domain in full (rest from reference TRBV18 and TRBJ2-1): NAGVMQNPRHLVRRRGQEARLRCSPMKGHSHVYWYRQLPEEGLKFMVYLQKENIIDESGMPKERFSAEFPKEGPSILRIQQVVRGDSAAYFCASSPHSGWYEQFFGPGTRLTVL.

The chain employs TRBV28 and TRBJ1-3, with D possibly matching TRBD1 (5 bases). The germline gives CDR1 MDHEN, CDR2 SYDVKM. With 4 bases removed from V and 0 bases from J, the gap between germline ends came to 16 bases. This CDR3 comprises 17 residues. The DNA for the CDR3 is TGTGCCAGCAGTTCAACCTGGGACGGGAGCTCTGGAAACACCATATATTTT. Its translation is CASSSTWDGSSGNTIYF.

This clone was seen just once. The chain is built from TRBV5-8 and TRBJ2-2; 8 bases line up with TRBD2. Germline trimming cut 3 bases from V and 3 bases from J; bases unmatched to any gene: 13. The CDR3 has 18 residues. Germline CDR1 reads SGHTS; CDR2 reads YDEGEE. The CDR3 protein is CASSSGLAPQVDTGELFF. The CDR3 bases are TGTGCCAGCAGCTCAGGACTAGCCCCTCAGGTAGACACCGGGGAGCTGTTTTTT.